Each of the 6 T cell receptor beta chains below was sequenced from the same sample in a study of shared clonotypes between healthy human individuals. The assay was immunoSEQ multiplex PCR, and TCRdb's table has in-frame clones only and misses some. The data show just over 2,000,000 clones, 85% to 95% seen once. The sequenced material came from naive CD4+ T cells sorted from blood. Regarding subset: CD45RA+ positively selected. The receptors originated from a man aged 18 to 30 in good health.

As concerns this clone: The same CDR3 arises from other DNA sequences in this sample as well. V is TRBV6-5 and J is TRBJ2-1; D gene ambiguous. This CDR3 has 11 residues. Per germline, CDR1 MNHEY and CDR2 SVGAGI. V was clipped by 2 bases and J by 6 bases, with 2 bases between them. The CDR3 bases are TGTGCCAGCAGTTACCTCAATGAGCAGTTCTTC. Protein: CASSYLNEQFF.

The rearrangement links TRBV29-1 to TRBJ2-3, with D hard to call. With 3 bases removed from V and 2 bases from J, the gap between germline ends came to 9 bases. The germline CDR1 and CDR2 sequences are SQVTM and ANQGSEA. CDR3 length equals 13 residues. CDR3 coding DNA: TGCAGCGTTGATGTGGGGTACACAGATACGCAGTATTTT. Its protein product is CSVDVGYTDTQYF.

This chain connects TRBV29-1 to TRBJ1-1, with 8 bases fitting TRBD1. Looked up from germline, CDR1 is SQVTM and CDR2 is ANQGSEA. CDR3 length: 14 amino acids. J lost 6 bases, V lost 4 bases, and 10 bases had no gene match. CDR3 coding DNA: TGCAGCGTTGCAGAGGACAGGGCCGTCGCTGAAGCTTTCTTT. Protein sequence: CSVAEDRAVAEAFF.

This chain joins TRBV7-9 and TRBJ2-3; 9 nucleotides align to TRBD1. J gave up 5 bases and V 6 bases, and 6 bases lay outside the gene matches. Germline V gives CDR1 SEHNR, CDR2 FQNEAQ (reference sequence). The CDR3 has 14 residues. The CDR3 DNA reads TGTGCCAGCAGTTCGACAGGGGGTTTAGATACGCAGTATTTT. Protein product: CASSSTGGLDTQYF.

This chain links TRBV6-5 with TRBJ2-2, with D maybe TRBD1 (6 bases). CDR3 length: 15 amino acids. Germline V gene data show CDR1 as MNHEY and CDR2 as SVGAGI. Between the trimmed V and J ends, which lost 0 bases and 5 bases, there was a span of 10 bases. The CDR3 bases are TGTGCCAGCAGTTACTCTGCAGGGGCGACCGGGGAGCTGTTTTTT. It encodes CASSYSAGATGELFF.

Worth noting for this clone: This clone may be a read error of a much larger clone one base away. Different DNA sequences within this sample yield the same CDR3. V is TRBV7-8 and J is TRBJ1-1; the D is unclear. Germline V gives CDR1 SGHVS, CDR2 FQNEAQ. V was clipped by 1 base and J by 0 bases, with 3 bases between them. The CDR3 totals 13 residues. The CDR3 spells CASSLELNTEAFF. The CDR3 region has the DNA TGTGCCAGCAGCTTAGAGCTGAACACTGAAGCTTTCTTT.